The source of this T cell receptor (beta chain) is a study of T cell responses to AZD1222 COVID-19 vaccine (dated by TCRdb to the early 2020s). The study in broad terms: AZD1222 recipients whose second dose came at about 4 weeks and those whose second dose came at about 12 weeks were combined into one group, since spike-specific TCR depth and breadth did not differ between the two schedules. TCR sequencing covered some 250 trial participants: 200 to 220 given two doses of AZD1222 and 26 given two doses of MenACWY control vaccine. Trial participants were enrolled by age into 18-55, 56-69 and 70-plus year subgroups, with about 150, 28 and 57 TCR-sequenced participants respectively. Study-wide findings and limitations: The 56-69-year group was small, and its depth increase did not reach significance, likely because of low power. Reportedly, almost half of the unique spike-specific TCRs recognized epitopes lying outside the regions that are mutated in the B.1.351 and B.1.1.7 variants. Spike-specific TCR breadth and depth rose significantly after two AZD1222 doses compared with day 0 and with MenACWY recipients. Only five to seven AZD1222 recipients were SARS-CoV-2 seropositive at baseline, limiting conclusions about previously exposed vaccinees. Because no day 14 peak-response samples were available, repertoires were characterized only after the peak T cell response. Participants were mostly white British, with more females than males. The authors suggested clonal diversity may have been underestimated. The vaccine-associated CD4 TCRs covered the entire spike protein, and the dominant responses fell in regions 160-218 and 743-854.

From the cysteine up to the phenylalanine, the CDR3 has a length of 14 residues. The read is trimmed to its CDR3 DNA, 42 bases read in frame from base 1. After removal of 6 bases from V and 2 bases from J, the junction retains 5 bases not matched to a gene. From the germline V gene (reference sequence), CDR1 is LNHDA and CDR2 is SQIVND. A note on this clone: Its target antigen remains unknown. Base qualities are not provided; no much larger clone lies one nucleotide away.

Reading the label with the study, this specimen's time point is: baseline before first vaccination. Vaccinee samples were obtained from the UK trials COV001 and COV002, which included a single-blind randomized controlled phase 2/3 trial of AZD1222 (ChAdOx1 nCoV-19) in healthy adults. For TCRbeta chain sequencing, PBMC samples from trial participants were taken at day 0 and at day 28 after the second dose. The CDR3 regions of human TCRbeta chains were analyzed by immunosequencing. Concerning the study's data processing: TCRs in the repertoires were compared against a reference library of SARS-CoV-2-specific TCRs that had been generated with the MIRA antigen-specificity platform. Breadth was defined as the fraction of unique TCRs that were SARS-CoV-2-associated, and depth was defined as the fraction of total T cells that were SARS-CoV-2-associated. Each spike-specific TCR was assigned to its reactive spike region and to a CD4 or CD8 class using the MIRA data. Log10-transformed breadth and depth values were compared by one-way ANOVA with Sidak's multiple comparisons tests. TCRdb retrieved this table from immuneACCESS and kept in-frame rearrangements only. Not all clones are present; in checked studies, unresolved V genes account for under half, and no reason is known for the remainder. The V and J calls and clone size are taken from that table; D and trimming were inferred from the DNA. The sample table holds about 100,000 clones, of which around nine tenths were seen once. Clones ranked in the top ten supply approximately 1.7% of the sample.

Recombination connected TRBV19 to TRBJ1-2; TRBD1 aligns with 8 central bases. The sample was peripheral blood, taken on day 0 of AZD1222 vaccination. The clonotype was recovered from an adult in good health. This receptor carries the CDR3 CASSLGQANYGYTF. The DNA sequence reads TGTGCCAGTAGCTTGGGACAGGCGAACTATGGCTACACCTTC.